This TCR beta chain is from a study of shared clonotypes between healthy human individuals. For the study at large: Each donor's CD4 naive and CD4 memory cells filled three plates apiece, CD8 naive two, and CD8 memory one. Whole-study findings and limits: Clonotypes not shared had lower generation probabilities than those common to all four donors.

Positive CCR7 selection of CD45RO-negative cells yielded the naive CD8 cells, and terminally differentiated effector memory CD45RA+ cells were excluded. Germline loops: CDR1 KGHSH, CDR2 LQKENI. Deletions cut 4 bases from V and 1 base from J, with 22 bases between. The CDR3 runs to 18 residues. An assay was performed, and its level was deep. Profiling relied on immunoSEQ multiplex PCR, and the TCRdb table lists in-frame clones only, not all of them. The sample carries some 600,000 clones, about 96% recorded once. Regarding this clone: Its antigen remains unknown.

Sequenced: naive CD8+ T cells sorted from blood. The receptor comes from a woman aged 25 to 39 in good health. The chain uses TRBV18 and TRBJ2-5, with D tentatively TRBD1 or TRBD2 (10 bases each). The CDR3 sequence: CASSLDRGLAGVQETQYF. The CDR3 DNA sequence: TGTGCCAGCTCACTAGACAGGGGGCTAGCGGGAGTCCAAGAGACCCAGTACTTC.